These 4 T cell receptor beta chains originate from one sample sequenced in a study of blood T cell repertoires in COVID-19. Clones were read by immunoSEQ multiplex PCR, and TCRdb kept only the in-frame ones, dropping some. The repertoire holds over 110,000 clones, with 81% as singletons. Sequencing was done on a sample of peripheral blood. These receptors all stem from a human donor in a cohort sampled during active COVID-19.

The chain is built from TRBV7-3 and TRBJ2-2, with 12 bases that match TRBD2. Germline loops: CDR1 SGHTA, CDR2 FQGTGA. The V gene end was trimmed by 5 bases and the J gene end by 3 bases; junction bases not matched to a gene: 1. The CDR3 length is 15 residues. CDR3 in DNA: TGTGCCAGCAGCAGACTAGCGGGGGACACCGGGGAGCTGTTTTTT. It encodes CASSRLAGDTGELFF.

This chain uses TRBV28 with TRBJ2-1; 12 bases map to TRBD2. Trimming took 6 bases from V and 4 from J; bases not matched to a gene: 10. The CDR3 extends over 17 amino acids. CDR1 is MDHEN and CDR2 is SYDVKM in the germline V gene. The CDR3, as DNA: TGTGCCAGCAGCCTTCCCGGACTAGCGGGATCATACAATGAGCAGTTCTTC. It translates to CASSLPGLAGSYNEQFF.

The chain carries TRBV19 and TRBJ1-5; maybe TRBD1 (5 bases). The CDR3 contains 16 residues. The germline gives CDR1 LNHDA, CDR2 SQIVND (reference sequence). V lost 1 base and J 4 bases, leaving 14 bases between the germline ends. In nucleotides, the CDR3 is TGTGCCAGTAGTATAGTTCGGACGGGGGAGAATCAGCCCCAGCATTTT. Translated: CASSIVRTGENQPQHF.

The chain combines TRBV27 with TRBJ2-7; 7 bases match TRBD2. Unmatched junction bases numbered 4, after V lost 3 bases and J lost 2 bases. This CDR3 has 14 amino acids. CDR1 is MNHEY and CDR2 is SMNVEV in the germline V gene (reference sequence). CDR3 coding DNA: TGTGCCAGCAGTTTCAAAGGGACTACCTACGAGCAGTACTTC. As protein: CASSFKGTTYEQYF.